The sequence of this T cell receptor (beta chain) was determined in a study of cytomegalovirus exposure and HLA in healthy donors. Study-level information: Genotyping showed around 81% of roughly 400 donors falling in the Caucasian-associated ancestry cluster.

Germline CDR1 reads SGDLS; CDR2 reads YYNGEE. This CDR3 has 15 amino acids. Trimming removed 4 bases from V and 2 bases from J, with 14 bases in between. Use of 60 Vbeta and 13 Jbeta primers characterized the PCR. Produced via immunoSEQ multiplex PCR; TCRdb's table is partial and in-frame only. The sample holds around 120,000 clones, 75% to 85% seen once. As for this clone: The antigen is not known.

Findings of the study overall: A link between a missense DCLRE1C variant and TCR beta V- and J-gene trimming emerged from a later analysis.

This chain links TRBV9 with TRBJ2-3, with D possibly TRBD2 on 5 matching bases. The sequencing input was PBMCs. This receptor was taken from a woman aged 50 to 65 in good health and CMV-seropositive. The CDR3 loop is CASSRDQADTDTQYF. The CDR3 coding sequence is TGTGCCAGCAGCCGAGACCAAGCGGACACAGATACGCAGTATTTT.